The 13 T cell receptor beta chains listed next were all sequenced from one sample in a study of blood T cell repertoires in COVID-19. Assay: immunoSEQ multiplex PCR; the TCRdb copy retains only in-frame clones and omits some. Of over 55,000 clones in the sample, about 85% are singletons; the top ten hold 22%. Sequencing input: peripheral blood. The receptors shown here come from a woman older than 75 with COVID-19, enrolled during active disease.

This clone was recorded only once. The chain has TRBV5-1 and TRBJ2-1; 13 bases agree with TRBD2. Trimming cost V 3 bases and J 0 bases; bases outside gene matches: 12. The CDR3 totals 20 residues. Germline CDR1 is SGHRS and CDR2 is YFSETQ. The CDR3 DNA sequence: TGCGCCAGCAGCTCGTTTCCTGGACTAGCGGGGGTTCCCTCCTACAATGAGCAGTTCTTC. Amino acid sequence: CASSSFPGLAGVPSYNEQFF. Using reference TRBV5-1 and TRBJ2-1 for the parts outside the CDR3, the full variable domain is KAGVTQTPRYLIKTRGQQVTLSCSPISGHRSVSWYQQTPGQGLQFLFEYFSETQRNKGNFPGRFSGRQFSNSRSEMNVSTLELGDSALYLCASSSFPGLAGVPSYNEQFFGPGTRLTVL.

The rearrangement uses TRBV2 and TRBJ1-3; no clear D. The V gene lost 6 bases and the J gene lost 4 bases, with 19 bases spanning the gap. The CDR3 spans 16 residues. CDR1 and CDR2 (germline): SNHLY, FYNNEI. CDR3 protein: CASRVKSGANGNTIYF. The DNA for the CDR3 is TGTGCCAGCAGGGTAAAGTCTGGAGCGAACGGAAACACCATATATTTT.

This chain links TRBV5-6 with TRBJ1-2; D call uncertain. The CDR3 is 14 residues long. Deletions cut 4 bases from V and 7 bases from J, with 17 bases between. The germline CDR1 and CDR2 sequences are SGHDT and YYEEEE. In nucleotides, the CDR3 is TGTGCCAGCAGCGCGGTGACGAAAGCTCGTGGCTACACCTTC. It is translated as CASSAVTKARGYTF.

V gene TRBV5-6 combines with J gene TRBJ2-3, with 12 bases aligning to TRBD1. The CDR3 contains 16 residues. Trimming at V came to 4 bases and at J to 1 base, leaving 4 bases not matched to a gene. Germline V gives CDR1 SGHDT, CDR2 YYEEEE. Written as DNA, the CDR3 is TGTGCCAGCAGCGCCGGGACAGGGGGCCGCACAGATACGCAGTATTTT. Amino acid sequence: CASSAGTGGRTDTQYF.

The rearrangement joins TRBV29-1 to TRBJ2-5; the match to TRBD1 covers 12 bases. The CDR3 consists of 16 residues. CDR1 is SQVTM, CDR2 ANQGSEA, per germline. V was pared by 4 bases and J by 5 bases, with 11 bases of the junction left unmatched. The CDR3 reads CSVATGTGGFGETQYF. As DNA, the CDR3 is TGCAGCGTTGCTACGGGGACAGGGGGCTTTGGGGAGACCCAGTACTTC.

This chain links TRBV28 with TRBJ1-1; 9 positions agree with TRBD1. The CDR3 covers 12 residues. Trimming cost V 5 bases and J 7 bases; bases outside gene matches: 2. Germline V gives CDR1 MDHEN, CDR2 SYDVKM. The CDR3, as DNA: TGTGCCAGCAGTGGGACAGGGTTTGAAGCTTTCTTT. Its translation is CASSGTGFEAFF.

The chain carries TRBV20-1 and TRBJ1-2; 8 positions match TRBD1. Unmatched junction bases numbered 4, after V lost 6 bases and J lost 7 bases. In germline, CDR1 is DFQATT, CDR2 SNEGSKA (reference sequence). This CDR3 comprises 11 residues. CDR3 DNA sequence: TGCAGTGCGACACAGGGGGTTGGCTACACCTTC. Its translation is CSATQGVGYTF.

This clone was detected only once. This sequence joins TRBV24-1 and TRBJ2-3; D gene ambiguous. The length of the CDR3 is 13 residues. Trimming pared 3 bases from V and 0 bases from J, leaving 3 bases between. Germline loops: CDR1 KGHDR, CDR2 SFDVKD. In nucleotides, the CDR3 is TGTGCCACCAGTGATACTAGCACAGATACGCAGTATTTT. Protein: CATSDTSTDTQYF.

V and J are TRBV18 and TRBJ2-2; D gene ambiguous. Trimming removed 3 bases at V and 5 bases at J, with 13 bases between. Germline V gives CDR1 KGHSH, CDR2 LQKENI. The CDR3 spans 15 residues. Here the CDR3 reads CASSPSQVYTGELFF. As DNA, the CDR3 is TGTGCCAGCTCACCCTCCCAGGTCTATACCGGGGAGCTGTTTTTT.

The V call is TRBV5-1, the J call TRBJ1-1, with D uncertain. CDR1 and CDR2 from the germline V gene are SGHRS and YFSETQ. With 5 bases removed from V and 2 bases from J, the gap between germline ends came to 13 bases. This CDR3 has 14 residues. This chain's CDR3 is CASRTGGINTEAFF. Written as DNA, the CDR3 is TGCGCCAGCAGGACGGGAGGTATAAACACTGAAGCTTTCTTT.

The J gene is TRBJ2-1, the V gene TRBV5-1; the match to TRBD2 covers 12 bases. The V gene end was trimmed by 2 bases and the J gene end by 0 bases; junction bases not matched to a gene: 3. The CDR3 sequence is 17 residues long. The germline gives CDR1 SGHRS, CDR2 YFSETQ. As DNA, the CDR3 is TGCGCCAGCAGCTTCGGACTAGCGGGGAGCTCCTACAATGAGCAGTTCTTC. Translating it yields CASSFGLAGSSYNEQFF.

CDR3 amino acids: CASSYRGRADTQYF. For the CDR3, the DNA is TGTGCCAGCAGTTACAGGGGGCGCGCAGATACGCAGTATTTT. This chain connects TRBV6-6 to TRBJ2-3; the match to TRBD1 covers 7 bases. CDR1 and CDR2 (germline): MNHNY, SVGAGI (reference sequence). Germline trimming cut 2 bases from V and 4 bases from J; bases unmatched to any gene: 3. CDR3 length: 14 amino acids.

The chain has TRBV7-2 and TRBJ1-2; D is perhaps TRBD1 (5 bases). V was pared by 0 bases and J by 3 bases, with 8 bases between. The V gene's germline CDR1 is SGHTA and CDR2 FQGNSA. The CDR3 runs to 14 residues. DNA for the CDR3: TGTGCCAGCAGCTTAGCGGCGGGGGACTATGGCTACACCTTC. As protein: CASSLAAGDYGYTF.